This T cell receptor beta chain was recorded in a study of blood T cell repertoires in COVID-19. On the study more broadly: From the United States, Italy and Spain came samples of acute and convalescent COVID-19. T cells, B-cell-depleted T cells, or PBMCs supplied cDNA or gDNA.

V was pared by 2 bases and J by 0 bases, with 11 bases between. The CDR3 is 16 residues long. Germline V gene lookup returns CDR1 MDHEN and CDR2 SYDVKM. This clone has a handful of counts. Per the study methods: For nucleated cells, counts were estimated from reference gene primer amplification. Measured with immunoSEQ multiplex PCR; TCRdb has only the in-frame clones, and not every one. That table gives V, J and clone size, and the DNA gave D and trimming. This table has 100,000 to 150,000 clones, almost 90% appearing once. The sample comprised peripheral blood. The TCR originated in a woman in her forties or fifties with active or convalescent COVID-19. The chain joins TRBV28 to TRBJ1-3, with no clear D. CDR3 residues: CASSLRATISGNTIYF. Written as DNA, the CDR3 is TGTGCCAGCAGTTTAAGAGCAACTATCTCTGGAAACACCATATATTTT.